Listed below are T cell receptor beta chains from one sample, sequenced in a study of blood T cell repertoires in COVID-19. The protocol was immunoSEQ multiplex PCR, while the TCRdb copy is restricted to in-frame clones and leaves out a portion. The sample lists around 200,000 clones, about nine tenths occurring once. The sequenced sample consisted of peripheral blood. The receptors were sampled from a man aged 70-80 years with acute or convalescent COVID-19. The CDR3 runs from the conserved cysteine through the conserved F or W. The D gene is left open where the match is weak. Only some rows state a clone size, as once, few, many or a class for expanded clones.

clone size	V gene	J gene	D gene	CDR3 protein	CDR3 DNA
few	TRBV3-1/TRBV3-2	TRBJ1-2	NA	CASRPQGFAYGYTF	TGTGCCAGCAGACCCCAGGGGTTTGCCTATGGCTACACCTTC
NA	TRBV4-3	TRBJ1-4	TRBD1	CASSLAPQGTANEKLFF	TGCGCCAGCAGCCTGGCCCCACAGGGGACCGCTAATGAAAAACTGTTTTTT
NA	TRBV28	TRBJ2-1	TRBD2	CASTGGGPSEQFF	TGTGCCAGCACTGGGGGAGGGCCGAGTGAGCAGTTCTTC
NA	TRBV28	TRBJ1-4	NA	CASSLSIPAGEKLFF	TGTGCCAGCAGTTTATCGATTCCGGCTGGAGAGAAACTGTTTTTT
NA	TRBV2	TRBJ2-7	NA	CASLSRTASYEQYF	TGTGCCAGCCTCTCAAGGACAGCCTCCTACGAGCAGTACTTC
few	TRBV6-2/TRBV6-3	TRBJ1-5	NA	CASSYGGRGGQPQHF	TGTGCCAGCAGTTACGGGGGCCGCGGAGGTCAGCCCCAGCATTTT
NA	TRBV28	TRBJ2-1	NA	CASSLGGWQGGNEQFF	TGTGCCAGCAGTCTAGGAGGGTGGCAGGGGGGAAATGAGCAGTTCTTC
NA	TRBV30	TRBJ1-4	NA	CAWSAQQIEKLFF	TGTGCCTGGAGTGCCCAACAGATTGAAAAACTGTTTTTT
NA	TRBV2	TRBJ2-7	NA	CASSLGLDSYEQYF	TGTGCCAGCAGTCTGGGACTGGACTCCTACGAGCAGTACTTC
NA	TRBV28	TRBJ1-2	TRBD1	CASSSQGALGGYTF	TGTGCCAGCAGTTCACAGGGGGCCCTTGGGGGCTACACCTTC
NA	TRBV7-8	TRBJ2-3	NA	CASKNLAASTDTQYF	TGTGCCAGCAAGAACCTAGCTGCTAGCACAGATACGCAGTATTTT
few	TRBV5-5	TRBJ1-1	NA	CASSLAGRVLNTEAFF	TGTGCCAGCAGCTTGGCGGGCAGGGTATTGAACACTGAAGCTTTCTTT
NA	TRBV30	TRBJ1-4	NA	CAWSEGGRGEKLFF	TGTGCCTGGAGTGAGGGGGGGCGCGGTGAAAAACTGTTTTTT
NA	TRBV5-1	TRBJ2-7	TRBD2	CASSLVTSGSYEQYF	TGCGCCAGCAGCTTGGTAACTAGCGGGAGCTACGAGCAGTACTTC
NA	TRBV21-1	TRBJ1-2	NA	CASDPVNYGYTF	TGTGCCAGCGATCCGGTTAACTATGGCTACACCTTC
NA	TRBV19	TRBJ1-5	NA	CAGGGGSDDNQPQHF	TGTGCCGGGGGAGGGGGGTCAGATGATAATCAGCCCCAGCATTTT
NA	TRBV27	TRBJ2-5	TRBD2	CASSSRLAGYVRETQYF	TGTGCCAGCAGTTCACGACTAGCGGGTTACGTCCGGGAGACCCAGTACTTC
NA	TRBV2	TRBJ2-5	NA	CASNRGEERGPYF	TGTGCCAGCAACCGAGGGGAGGAAAGAGGTCCGTACTTC
NA	TRBV7-8	TRBJ2-5	TRBD2	CASSSLAGTTQETQYF	TGTGCCAGCAGCTCCCTAGCGGGGACTACCCAAGAGACCCAGTACTTC
NA	TRBV11-2	TRBJ2-3	TRBD1	CASSRSTGTGSNTQYF	TGTGCCAGCAGCCGCAGCACCGGGACAGGGAGTAATACGCAGTATTTT
NA	TRBV7-2	TRBJ2-7	NA	CASSLGPRTSDEQYF	TGTGCCAGCAGCTTAGGTCCGCGGACAAGTGACGAGCAGTACTTC
NA	TRBV7-9	TRBJ1-4	TRBD1	CASSETGRDEKLFF	TGTGCCAGCAGCGAGACAGGGCGGGATGAAAAACTGTTTTTT
NA	TRBV7-3	TRBJ2-3	NA	CASSLRGADTQYF	TGTGCCAGCAGCTTAAGGGGCGCAGATACGCAGTATTTT
NA	TRBV18	TRBJ1-5	TRBD1	CASSPPTGARSQHF	TGTGCCAGCTCACCACCGACAGGGGCTCGGAGCCAGCATTTT
NA	TRBV30	TRBJ2-7	NA	CAWTRGGNPYEQYF	TGTGCCTGGACGAGGGGGGGGAACCCCTACGAGCAGTACTTC